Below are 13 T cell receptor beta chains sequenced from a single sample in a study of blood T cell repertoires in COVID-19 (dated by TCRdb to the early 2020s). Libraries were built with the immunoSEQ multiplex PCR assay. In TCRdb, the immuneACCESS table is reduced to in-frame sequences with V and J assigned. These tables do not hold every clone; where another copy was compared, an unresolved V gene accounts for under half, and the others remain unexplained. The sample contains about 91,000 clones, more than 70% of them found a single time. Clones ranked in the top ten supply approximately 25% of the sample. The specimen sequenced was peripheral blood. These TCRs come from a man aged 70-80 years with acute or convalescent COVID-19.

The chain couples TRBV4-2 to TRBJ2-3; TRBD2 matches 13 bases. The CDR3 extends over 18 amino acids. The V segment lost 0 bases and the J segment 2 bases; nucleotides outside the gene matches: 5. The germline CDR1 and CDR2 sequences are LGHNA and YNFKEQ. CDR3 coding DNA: TGTGCCAGCAGCCAAGAACAACTAGCGGGAGGGTTCACAGATACGCAGTATTTT. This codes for CASSQEQLAGGFTDTQYF.

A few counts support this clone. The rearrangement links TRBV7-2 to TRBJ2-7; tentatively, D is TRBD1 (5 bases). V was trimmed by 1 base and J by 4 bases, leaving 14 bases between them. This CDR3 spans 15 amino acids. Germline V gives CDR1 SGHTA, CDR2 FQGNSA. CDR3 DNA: TGTGCCAGCAGCTTAGACCGGGCAGGGTGGTACGAGCAGTACTTC. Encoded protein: CASSLDRAGWYEQYF.

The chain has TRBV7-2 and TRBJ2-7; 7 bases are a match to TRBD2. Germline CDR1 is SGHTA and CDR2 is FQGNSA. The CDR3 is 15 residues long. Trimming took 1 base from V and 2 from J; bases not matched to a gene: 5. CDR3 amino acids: CASSLGWREPYEQYF. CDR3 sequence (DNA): TGTGCCAGCAGCTTAGGATGGCGGGAGCCCTACGAGCAGTACTTC. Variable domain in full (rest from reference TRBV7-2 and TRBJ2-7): GAGVSQSPSNKVTEKGKDVELRCDPISGHTALYWYRQSLGQGLEFLIYFQGNSAPDKSGLPSDRFSAERTGGSVSTLTIQRTQQEDSAVYLCASSLGWREPYEQYFGPGTRLTVT.

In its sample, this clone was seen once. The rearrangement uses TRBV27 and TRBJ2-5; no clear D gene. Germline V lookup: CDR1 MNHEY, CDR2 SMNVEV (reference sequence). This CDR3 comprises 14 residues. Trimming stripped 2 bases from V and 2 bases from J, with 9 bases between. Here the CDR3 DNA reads TGTGCCAGCAGTTTAAAGTCAGTGCAAGAGACCCAGTACTTC. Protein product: CASSLKSVQETQYF.

CDR3 in DNA: TGTGCCAGCAGTTTACCCGGACTAGCGGGATCAGGAGAGCAGTACTTC. It yields the protein CASSLPGLAGSGEQYF. The chain recombines TRBV28 with TRBJ2-7; the match to TRBD2 covers 12 bases. The germline V gene encodes CDR1 MDHEN and CDR2 SYDVKM. Trimming at V came to 2 bases and at J to 7 bases, leaving 9 bases not matched to a gene. The CDR3 has 16 amino acids.

Here the CDR3 DNA reads TGTGCCACCAGTGATGTAGGATCAGTAGCGGGCTACAATGAGCAGTTCTTC. Protein: CATSDVGSVAGYNEQFF. The V gene is TRBV24-1, the J gene TRBJ2-1; 7 bases are shared with TRBD2. The CDR3 covers 17 residues. V was pared by 3 bases and J by 3 bases, with 10 bases of the junction left unmatched. From germline, CDR1 is KGHDR and CDR2 SFDVKD.

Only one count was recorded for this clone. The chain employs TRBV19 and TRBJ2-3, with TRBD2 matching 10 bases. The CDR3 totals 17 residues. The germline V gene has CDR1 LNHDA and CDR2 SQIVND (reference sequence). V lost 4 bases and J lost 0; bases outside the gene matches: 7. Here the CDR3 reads CASSKSGLALSTDTQYF. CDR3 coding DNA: TGTGCCAGTAGTAAGTCGGGACTAGCGTTGAGCACAGATACGCAGTATTTT.

CDR3: CASSLALATGVYEQYF. DNA for the CDR3: TGTGCCAGCAGCTTGGCCCTCGCTACAGGGGTCTACGAGCAGTACTTC. The chain carries TRBV5-6 and TRBJ2-7; 7 nucleotides match TRBD1. CDR1 is SGHDT, CDR2 YYEEEE, per germline. The junction had 9 bases not matched to a gene; V was cut back by 0 bases and J by 3 bases. The CDR3 loop spans 16 amino acids.

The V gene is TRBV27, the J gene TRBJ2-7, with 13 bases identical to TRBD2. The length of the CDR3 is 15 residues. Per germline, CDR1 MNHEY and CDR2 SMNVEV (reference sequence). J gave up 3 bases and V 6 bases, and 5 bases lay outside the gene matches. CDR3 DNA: TGTGCCAGCAGCCGGACTAGCGGGAGAGACTACGAGCAGTACTTC. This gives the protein CASSRTSGRDYEQYF.

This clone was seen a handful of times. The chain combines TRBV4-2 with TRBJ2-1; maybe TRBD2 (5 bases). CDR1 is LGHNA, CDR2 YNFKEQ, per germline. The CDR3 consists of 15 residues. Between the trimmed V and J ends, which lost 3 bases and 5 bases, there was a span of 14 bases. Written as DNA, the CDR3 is TGTGCCAGCAGCCAGGGATGGACTGCAGACAATGAGCAGTTCTTC. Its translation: CASSQGWTADNEQFF.

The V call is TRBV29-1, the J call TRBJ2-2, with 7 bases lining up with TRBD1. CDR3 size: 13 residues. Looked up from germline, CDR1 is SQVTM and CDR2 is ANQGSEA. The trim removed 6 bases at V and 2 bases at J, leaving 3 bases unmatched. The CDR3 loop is CSVGTANTGELFF. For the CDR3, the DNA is TGCAGCGTAGGGACAGCAAACACCGGGGAGCTGTTTTTT.

CDR3 loop: CASSERQGIQPQHF. DNA for the CDR3: TGTGCCAGCAGTGAACGACAGGGGATTCAGCCCCAGCATTTT. The chain employs TRBV25-1 and TRBJ1-5; TRBD1 aligns across 8 bases. The germline CDR1 and CDR2 sequences are MGHDK and SYGVNS. Germline trimming cut 2 bases from V and 6 bases from J; bases unmatched to any gene: 3. The CDR3 totals 14 residues.

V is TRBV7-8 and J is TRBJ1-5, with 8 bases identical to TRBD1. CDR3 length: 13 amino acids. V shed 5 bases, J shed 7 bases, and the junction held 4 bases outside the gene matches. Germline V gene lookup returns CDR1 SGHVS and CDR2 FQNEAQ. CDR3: CASSRTGNQPQHF. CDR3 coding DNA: TGTGCCAGCAGCCGGACAGGGAACCAGCCCCAGCATTTT.